The clone carrying this T cell receptor beta chain showed up just a few times. Its antigen is as yet unknown. This entry comes from a study of identical twins. The study's findings and limits: Alpha sequences out of frame and shared by twins had excess low generation probability.

CDR1 is ENHRY, CDR2 SYGVKD, per germline. The CDR3 sequence is 14 residues long. V was clipped by 3 bases and J by 2 bases, with 9 bases between them. TCRdb ran MiXCR on the 5' RACE reads and lists one entry per CDR3 protein. The repertoire includes fewer than 650,000 distinct CDR3 sequences, just under 10% of them detected once, and approximately 3.2% sits in the top ten. The sample was also reused in another study, on yellow fever vaccine responses in identical twins.

The sequence was obtained from a woman younger than 30 in good health. This chain joins TRBV10-3 and TRBJ2-3; TRBD1 or TRBD2 may be the D gene (6 bases each). Input material: PBMCs. Here the CDR3 DNA reads TGTGCCATCAGTGAATCGGGGGCCACAGATACGCAGTATTTT. Its translation: CAISESGATDTQYF.